A single sample is the source of the 8 T cell receptor beta chains below, sequenced in a study of TIL therapy for anti-PD-1-resistant metastatic lung cancer. The time point: pre-treatment sample, taken before nivolumab and TIL therapy. Sequencing used immunoSEQ v3. TCRdb keeps only in-frame clones here, not all; method: immunoSEQ multiplex PCR. The data show tens of thousands of clones, around three quarters seen once. The sequencing used blood, collected at baseline. The receptors stem from a man in his 70s with non-small cell lung cancer.

The chain is built from TRBV5-4 and TRBJ1-3, with 7 positions matching TRBD1. Germline CDR1 reads SGHNT; CDR2 reads YYREEE (reference sequence). The CDR3 is 15 residues long. The J segment lost 1 base and the V segment lost 3 bases, leaving 4 bases of the junction unmatched. CDR3 bases: TGTGCCAGCAGCTCCCCGACAGGGTCTGGAAACACCATATATTTT. It specifies CASSSPTGSGNTIYF.

The chain joins TRBV7-9 to TRBJ2-3; 8 nucleotides match TRBD2. The CDR3 is made up of 16 amino acids. V was pared by 2 bases and J by 1 base, with 5 bases of the junction left unmatched. The germline gives CDR1 SEHNR, CDR2 FQNEAQ (reference sequence). Here the CDR3 reads CASSLLSTSGTDTQYF. CDR3 in DNA: TGTGCCAGCAGCTTACTGTCGACTAGCGGCACAGATACGCAGTATTTT.

The chain has TRBV9 and TRBJ2-1, with 9 bases lining up with TRBD2. CDR1 is SGDLS, CDR2 YYNGEE, per germline. Unmatched junction bases numbered 16, after V lost 4 bases and J lost 8 bases. The CDR3 spans 17 residues. The CDR3 sequence is CASSPPRVAGDRDEQFF. The CDR3, as DNA: TGTGCCAGCAGCCCCCCAAGGGTAGCGGGAGATCGTGATGAGCAGTTCTTC. Complete variable domain (other parts from reference TRBV9 and TRBJ2-1): DSGVTQTPKHLITATGQRVTLRCSPRSGDLSVYWYQQSLDQGLQFLIQYYNGEERAKGNILERFSAQQFPDLHSELNLSSLELGDSALYFCASSPPRVAGDRDEQFFGPGTRLTVL.

The chain is built from TRBV11-1 and TRBJ2-7; the match to TRBD2 covers 10 bases. V lost 5 bases, J lost 6 bases, and 13 bases stayed unmatched. There are 16 residues in the CDR3. Germline V gene data show CDR1 as SGHAT and CDR2 as FQDESV (reference sequence). CDR3 DNA: TGTGCCAGCAGCCTTACGGTCGTGGAGCGGGAGGGCGAGCAGTACTTC. This gives the protein CASSLTVVEREGEQYF. Full variable domain (outside the CDR3, taken from reference TRBV11-1 and TRBJ2-7): EAEVAQSPRYKITEKSQAVAFWCDPISGHATLYWYRQILGQGPELLVQFQDESVVDDSQLPKDRFSAERLKGVDSTLKIQPAELGDSAMYLCASSLTVVEREGEQYFGPGTRLTVT.

The gene calls are TRBV11-2 and TRBJ2-7; D ambiguous. Germline assignment: CDR1 SGHAT and CDR2 FQNNGV. V shed 1 base and J shed 7 bases, with 14 bases lying between them. The CDR3 loop spans 14 amino acids. CDR3 region: CASSLAPGPLEQYF. CDR3 nucleotide sequence: TGTGCCAGCAGCTTAGCTCCCGGGCCCTTAGAGCAGTACTTC.

The CDR3 region has the DNA TGTGCCAGCGCCCCTCTTGGGACAGCTTACTATGGCTACACCTTC. As protein: CASAPLGTAYYGYTF. The chain combines TRBV28 with TRBJ1-2; 7 positions agree with TRBD1. Germline V gene lookup returns CDR1 MDHEN and CDR2 SYDVKM. The J segment lost 3 bases and the V segment lost 8 bases, leaving 12 bases of the junction unmatched. The CDR3 is made up of 15 amino acids.

V usage is TRBV27 and J usage is TRBJ1-1; D gene unclear. CDR3 size: 13 residues. The germline V gene has CDR1 MNHEY and CDR2 SMNVEV (reference sequence). Trimming took off 5 bases at V and 3 bases at J, with 10 bases between the two ends. The CDR3 protein is CASSKLIYTEAFF. In nucleotides, the CDR3 is TGTGCCAGCAGTAAACTAATATACACTGAAGCTTTCTTT.

This chain connects TRBV14 to TRBJ1-1, with TRBD1 matching 7 bases. CDR3 length equals 14 residues. Germline trimming cut 2 bases from V and 4 bases from J; bases unmatched to any gene: 4. Germline CDR1 SGHDN, CDR2 FVKESK. The CDR3 region has the DNA TGTGCCAGCAGCCAATCGGCAGGGGGCACTGAAGCTTTCTTT. Amino acids: CASSQSAGGTEAFF.